This paragraph covers one TCR beta chain sequence. This sample was taken from a study of CD8 T cells in Susac syndrome. cDNA came from approximately 0.5 to 1 ug RNA primed by random hexamers. TCRdb fed the immunoSEQ multiplex PCR reads into MiXCR, producing one record per CDR3 protein. The top ten clones hold 0.095% of a sample with hundreds of thousands of distinct CDR3 sequences, roughly 96% of them seen once. The clonotype was recovered from a human donor with multiple sclerosis. The sequenced sample was CD4+ T cells from PBMCs.

As DNA, the CDR3 is TGTGCCAGCAGTACTAGCAGGGGGCGGAATGAAAAACTGTTTTTT. It is translated as CASSTSRGRNEKLFF. This sequence joins TRBV28 and TRBJ1-4; 8 nucleotides agree with TRBD1. CDR1 MDHEN and CDR2 SYDVKM come from the germline V gene. V trimming: 5 bases; J trimming: 5 bases; junction bases outside the gene matches: 7. The CDR3 is 15 amino acids. Combining the CDR3 with reference TRBV28 and TRBJ1-4 gives the whole variable domain DVKVTQSSRYLVKRTGEKVFLECVQDMDHENMFWYRQDPGLGLRLIYFSYDVKMKEKGDIPEGYSVSREKKERFSLILESASTNQTSMYLCASSTSRGRNEKLFFGSGTQLSVL.